The 18 T cell receptor beta chains below were found in one sample sequenced in a study of Ad26.COV2.S vaccination and SARS-CoV-2 variants. The repertoire was sequenced with immunoSEQ multiplex PCR; TCRdb's copy has only in-frame clones and lacks some. Of about 390,000 clones listed, approximately 92% are singletons. Treatment meaning: some 20 received Ad26.COV2.S at low or high dose, single or two shots; 5 received placebo; per-sample allocation not given. Day 63 after the first vaccine or placebo injection was the time point for sampling. Here the sequenced sample was peripheral blood, taken in a trial of Ad26.COV2.S vaccine versus placebo. These receptor sequences come from a person aged 18-60 years who received the Ad26.COV2.S COVID-19 vaccine or a placebo.

The CDR3 region is CASRRAGTGELFF. Written as DNA, the CDR3 is TGCGCCAGCAGAAGAGCGGGGACCGGGGAGCTGTTTTTT. The chain recombines TRBV10-2 with TRBJ2-2; 7 positions agree with TRBD2. Looked up from germline, CDR1 is WSHSY and CDR2 is SAAADI. V was clipped by 6 bases and J by 5 bases; unmatched bases: 3. This CDR3 has 13 residues.

This rearrangement joins TRBV2 to TRBJ2-5; D is ambiguous. With 2 bases removed from V and 1 base from J, the gap between germline ends came to 8 bases. CDR3 length equals 14 residues. Germline V gene lookup returns CDR1 SNHLY and CDR2 FYNNEI. The CDR3 here is CASSESVIQETQYF. The DNA of the CDR3 is TGTGCCAGCAGTGAATCAGTGATCCAAGAGACCCAGTACTTC. Full variable domain (remainder filled in from reference TRBV2 and TRBJ2-5): EPEVTQTPSHQVTQMGQEVILRCVPISNHLYFYWYRQILGQKVEFLVSFYNNEISEKSEIFDDQFSVERPDGSNFTLKIRSTKLEDSAMYFCASSESVIQETQYFGPGTRLLVL.

The gene calls are TRBV9 and TRBJ2-7; D ambiguous. The germline V and J ends were trimmed by 0 bases and 2 bases, with 12 bases remaining between them. Per the germline V gene, CDR1 is SGDLS and CDR2 is YYNGEE. This CDR3 has 15 amino acids. CDR3 nucleotides: TGTGCCAGCAGCGTAGGCACGATTGGGCCCTACGAGCAGTACTTC. It is translated as CASSVGTIGPYEQYF. The full variable domain, in which reference TRBV9 and TRBJ2-7 provide the parts outside the CDR3, is DSGVTQTPKHLITATGQRVTLRCSPRSGDLSVYWYQQSLDQGLQFLIQYYNGEERAKGNILERFSAQQFPDLHSELNLSSLELGDSALYFCASSVGTIGPYEQYFGPGTRLTVT.

V is TRBV11-2 and J is TRBJ1-4; no clear D gene. V lost 3 bases and J lost 7, with 12 bases in between. Germline CDR1 is SGHAT and CDR2 is FQNNGV. This CDR3 has 14 residues. DNA of the CDR3: TGTGCCAGCAGCTTTCCAATGACGCGTGAAAAACTGTTTTTT. Protein: CASSFPMTREKLFF. Combining the CDR3 with reference TRBV11-2 and TRBJ1-4 gives the whole variable domain EAGVAQSPRYKIIEKRQSVAFWCNPISGHATLYWYQQILGQGPKLLIQFQNNGVVDDSQLPKDRFSAERLKGVDSTLKIQPAKLEDSAVYLCASSFPMTREKLFFGSGTQLSVL.

This chain joins TRBV9 and TRBJ2-2; D uncertain. This CDR3 has 13 amino acids. CDR1 is SGDLS and CDR2 is YYNGEE in the germline V gene. Between the trimmed V and J ends, which lost 1 base and 3 bases, there was a span of 4 bases. CDR3 in DNA: TGTGCCAGCAGCGTACTGTACACCGGGGAGCTGTTTTTT. Amino acids: CASSVLYTGELFF.

The rearrangement links TRBV2 to TRBJ2-1; possibly TRBD1 or TRBD2 for D (6 bases each). Trimming cost V 4 bases and J 5 bases, with 15 bases left between them. The germline gives CDR1 SNHLY, CDR2 FYNNEI. The CDR3 totals 15 residues. CDR3 sequence reads: CASSVGGGANNEQFF. The CDR3 region has the DNA TGTGCCAGCAGTGTCGGGGGCGGGGCCAACAATGAGCAGTTCTTC.

CDR3 coding DNA: TGTGCCTGGAGTGCCCTACAGGGGTTCGGGGAGCTGTTTTTT. Translated: CAWSALQGFGELFF. V usage is TRBV30 and J usage is TRBJ2-2, with 7 positions matching TRBD1. With V trimmed by 1 base and J by 7 bases, 6 bases remained unmatched. The CDR3 loop spans 14 amino acids. Germline lookup yields CDR1 GTSNPN and CDR2 SVGIG (reference sequence).

This clone was recorded only once. V usage is TRBV5-1 and J usage is TRBJ2-1; D gene ambiguous. This CDR3 region has 15 residues. Trimming cost V 0 bases and J 0 bases, with 7 bases left between them. Germline CDR1 reads SGHRS; CDR2 reads YFSETQ. The CDR3 spells CASSLAGNSYNEQFF. The CDR3 nucleotides are TGCGCCAGCAGCTTGGCCGGAAACTCCTACAATGAGCAGTTCTTC.

The V call is TRBV12-3 or TRBV12-4, the J call TRBJ2-1; no firm D call. The V end lost 5 bases, the J end lost 8 bases, and 10 bases lay between the germline ends. This CDR3 region has 12 residues. CDR3: CASSPVHYEQFF. The CDR3 region has the DNA TGTGCCAGCAGTCCTGTTCACTATGAGCAGTTCTTC.

The chain recombines TRBV6-5 with TRBJ2-7, with D perhaps TRBD1 (5 bases). From germline, CDR1 is MNHEY and CDR2 SVGAGI. The CDR3 covers 13 residues. V was shortened by 2 bases and J by 3 bases, with 8 bases between the two germline ends. This CDR3 reads CASSYQGGYEQYF. Written as DNA, the CDR3 is TGTGCCAGCAGTTACCAGGGCGGCTACGAGCAGTACTTC.

The V gene is TRBV5-6, the J gene TRBJ1-6, with D unresolved. Trimming removed 0 bases at V and 2 bases at J, with 6 bases between. The CDR3 has 15 residues. CDR1 SGHDT and CDR2 YYEEEE come from the germline V gene. Here the CDR3 reads CASSLEATYNSPLHF. The CDR3 DNA reads TGTGCCAGCAGCTTGGAGGCAACCTATAATTCACCCCTCCACTTT.

The table lists this clone with a few counts. Other DNA variants within this sample encode the same CDR3. The CDR3 is CASSQDRLNTEAFF. CDR3 coding DNA: TGCGCCAGCAGCCAAGACAGACTGAACACTGAAGCTTTCTTT. The rearrangement joins TRBV4-3 to TRBJ1-1; D is uncertain. The CDR3 consists of 14 residues. The ends were cut back, 0 bases at V and 0 bases at J, with 5 bases in the middle. The germline V gene has CDR1 LGHNA and CDR2 YSLEER.

The rearrangement joins TRBV9 to TRBJ2-7; 9 bases agree with TRBD2. The CDR3 consists of 15 residues. J lost 7 bases, V lost 0 bases, and 8 bases had no gene match. Per germline, CDR1 SGDLS and CDR2 YYNGEE. This chain's CDR3 is CASSVDGGGAQEQYF. CDR3 nucleotides: TGTGCCAGCAGCGTAGATGGCGGGGGGGCCCAGGAGCAGTACTTC.

This clone was found a few times. This chain uses TRBV2 with TRBJ1-6, with D hard to call. Germline values: CDR1 SNHLY, CDR2 FYNNEI. V was pared by 6 bases and J by 1 base, with 10 bases between. This CDR3 has 15 residues. The CDR3 sequence is CASRVGGSYNSPLHF. DNA for the CDR3: TGTGCCAGCAGAGTAGGAGGATCCTATAATTCACCCCTCCACTTT.

A single count supports this clone. The chain recombines TRBV4-3 with TRBJ2-7; D gene unclear. The V gene lost 0 bases and the J gene lost 6 bases, with 15 bases spanning the gap. The CDR3 runs to 15 residues. From germline, CDR1 is LGHNA and CDR2 YSLEER. The CDR3 sequence is CASSQDYGSIGEQYF. The CDR3 nucleotides are TGCGCCAGCAGCCAAGATTATGGCAGTATAGGCGAGCAGTACTTC.

The chain recombines TRBV6-6 with TRBJ1-4; a weak D match, TRBD1 (5 bases). Trimming pared 5 bases from V and 4 bases from J, leaving 11 bases between. Germline values: CDR1 MNHNY, CDR2 SVGAGI (reference sequence). The CDR3 spans 14 residues. The CDR3 protein is CASSARQLNEKLFF. The CDR3 DNA reads as TGTGCCAGCAGTGCCCGACAGCTTAATGAAAAACTGTTTTTT.

V usage is TRBV25-1 and J usage is TRBJ2-5, with TRBD1 matching 12 bases. This CDR3 contains 18 residues. Germline V gives CDR1 MGHDK, CDR2 SYGVNS. After removal of 4 bases from V and 5 bases from J, the junction contained 14 bases not matched to a gene. The CDR3 nucleotides are TGTGCCAGCAGTGTACCTCCTCCCGGGACAGGGGGCAGGGAGACCCAGTACTTC. It translates to CASSVPPPGTGGRETQYF.

This clone was counted once. V and J are TRBV5-1 and TRBJ1-6; D not certain. Per germline, CDR1 SGHRS and CDR2 YFSETQ. The CDR3 sequence is 17 residues long. V was cut by 0 bases and J by 6 bases, with 16 bases left in between. The CDR3 DNA reads as TGCGCCAGCAGCTTGGATGTGGGTGTCGCCTTTAATTCACCCCTCCACTTT. Its translation: CASSLDVGVAFNSPLHF.